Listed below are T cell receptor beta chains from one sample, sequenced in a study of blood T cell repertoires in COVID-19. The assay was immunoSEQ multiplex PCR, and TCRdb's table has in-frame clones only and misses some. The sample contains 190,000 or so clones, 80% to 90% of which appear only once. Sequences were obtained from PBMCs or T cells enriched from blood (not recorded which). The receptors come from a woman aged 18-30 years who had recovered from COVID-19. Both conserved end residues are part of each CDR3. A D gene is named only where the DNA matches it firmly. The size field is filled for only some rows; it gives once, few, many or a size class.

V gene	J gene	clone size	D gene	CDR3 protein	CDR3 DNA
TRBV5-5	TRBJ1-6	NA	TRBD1	CASRLDRGRRHNSPLHF	TGTGCCAGCAGATTAGACAGGGGGCGAAGGCATAATTCACCCCTCCACTTT
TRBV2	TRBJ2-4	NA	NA	CASRFQVKNIQYF	TGTGCCAGCAGGTTCCAGGTCAAAAACATTCAGTACTTC
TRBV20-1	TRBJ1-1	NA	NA	CSAPRGSEAFF	TGCAGTGCTCCTAGGGGCAGTGAAGCTTTCTTT
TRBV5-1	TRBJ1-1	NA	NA	CASREGGTEAFF	TGCGCCAGCAGAGAGGGCGGGACTGAAGCTTTCTTT
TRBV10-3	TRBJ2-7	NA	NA	CASQPRDNYAYEQYF	TGTGCCTCACAGCCCCGGGACAACTATGCCTACGAGCAGTACTTC
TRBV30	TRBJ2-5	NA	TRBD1	CAWSVQGAETQYF	TGTGCCTGGAGTGTACAGGGGGCAGAGACCCAGTACTTC
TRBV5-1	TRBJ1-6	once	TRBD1	CASSRGTGRSPLHF	TGCGCCAGCAGCCGGGGGACAGGTCGGTCACCCCTCCACTTT
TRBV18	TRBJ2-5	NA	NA	CASSPSVQETQYF	TGTGCCAGCTCACCTTCTGTCCAAGAGACCCAGTACTTC
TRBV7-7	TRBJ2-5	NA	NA	CASSLNRDQETQYF	TGTGCCAGCAGCTTAAACAGGGACCAAGAGACCCAGTACTTC
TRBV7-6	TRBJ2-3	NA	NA	CASSLRQSTDTQYF	TGTGCCAGCAGCTTAAGACAGAGCACAGATACGCAGTATTTT
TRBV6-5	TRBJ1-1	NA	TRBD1	CASTARTGAITEAFF	TGTGCCAGCACCGCCCGGACAGGGGCAATCACTGAAGCTTTCTTT
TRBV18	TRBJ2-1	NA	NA	CASSRAGRSEQFF	TGTGCCAGCTCGCGGGCCGGTAGAAGTGAGCAGTTCTTC
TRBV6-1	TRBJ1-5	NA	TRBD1	CASSEGDRDNQPQHF	TGTGCCAGCAGTGAAGGAGACAGGGACAATCAGCCCCAGCATTTT
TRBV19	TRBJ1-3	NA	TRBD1	CASSTGTGTGNTIYF	TGTGCCAGTAGTACCGGGACAGGGACTGGAAACACCATATATTTT
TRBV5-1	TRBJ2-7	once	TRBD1	CASRWDRETQSYEQYF	TGCGCCAGCAGGTGGGACAGGGAGACCCAATCGTACGAGCAGTACTTC
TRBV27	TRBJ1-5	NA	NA	CASSLGGGQPQHF	TGTGCCAGCAGTTTAGGGGGAGGACAGCCCCAGCATTTT
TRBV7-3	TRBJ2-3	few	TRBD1	CASSVGTGADTQYF	TGTGCCAGCAGCGTGGGGACAGGGGCAGATACGCAGTATTTT
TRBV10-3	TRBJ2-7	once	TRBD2	CAISEFSGSGGYEQYF	TGTGCCATCAGTGAATTCTCAGGTAGCGGGGGTTACGAGCAGTACTTC
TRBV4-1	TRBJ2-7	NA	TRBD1	CASSLGTDFYEQYF	TGCGCCAGCAGCCTCGGGACAGATTTTTACGAGCAGTACTTC
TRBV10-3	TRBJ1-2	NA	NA	CAISRNRDGYTF	TGTGCCATCAGTCGAAACAGGGATGGCTACACCTTC
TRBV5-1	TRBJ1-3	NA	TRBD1	CASSLVPDRETGNTIYF	TGCGCCAGCAGCTTGGTCCCAGACAGGGAGACTGGAAACACCATATATTTT
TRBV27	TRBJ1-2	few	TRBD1	CASSRFDRGYGYTF	TGTGCCAGCAGTCGATTTGACAGGGGATATGGCTACACCTTC
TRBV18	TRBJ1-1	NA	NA	CASSPPKLSTATEAFF	TGTGCCAGCTCACCACCGAAGCTTTCGACAGCCACTGAAGCTTTCTTT
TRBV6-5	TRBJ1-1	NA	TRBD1	CASSTDRANTEAFF	TGTGCCAGCAGTACGGACAGGGCGAACACTGAAGCTTTCTTT
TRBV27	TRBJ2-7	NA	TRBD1	CASSLSAQGVEQYF	TGTGCCAGCAGTTTATCGGCACAGGGGGTAGAGCAGTACTTC
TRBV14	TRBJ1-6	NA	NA	CASSHRQFDSPLHF	TGTGCCAGCAGCCATAGACAGTTTGATTCACCCCTCCACTTT
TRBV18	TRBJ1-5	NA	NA	CASSPAPGVGQPQHF	TGTGCCAGCTCACCTGCACCGGGGGTCGGGCAGCCCCAGCATTTT
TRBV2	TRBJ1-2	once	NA	CASRERQAASYGYTF	TGTGCCAGCAGAGAAAGACAGGCGGCTAGCTATGGCTACACCTTC
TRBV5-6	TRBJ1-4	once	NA	CASSQLRGFNEKLFF	TGTGCCAGCAGTCAGCTCAGGGGCTTTAATGAAAAACTGTTTTTT
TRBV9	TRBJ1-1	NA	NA	CASSGGGTEAFF	TGTGCCAGCAGCGGCGGGGGAACTGAAGCTTTCTTT
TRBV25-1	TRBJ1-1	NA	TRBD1	CASSDVAGGTEAFF	TGTGCCAGCAGTGATGTGGCAGGGGGCACTGAAGCTTTCTTT
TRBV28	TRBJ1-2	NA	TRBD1	CASSSIGTGNGYTF	TGTGCCAGCAGTTCCATCGGGACAGGGAATGGCTACACCTTC
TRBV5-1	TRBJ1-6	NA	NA	CASSPWTAGSSYNSPLHF	TGCGCCAGCAGCCCTTGGACAGCGGGATCCTCCTATAATTCACCCCTCCACTTT
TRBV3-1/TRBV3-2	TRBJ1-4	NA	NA	CASSRIPGDEKLFF	TGTGCCAGCAGCCGTATCCCGGGAGATGAAAAACTGTTTTTT
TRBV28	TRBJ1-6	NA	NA	CASTRTGYNSPLHF	TGTGCCAGCACCCGCACGGGTTATAATTCACCCCTCCACTTT
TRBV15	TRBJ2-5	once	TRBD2	CATSSGLAGYYQETQYF	TGTGCCACCAGCAGTGGACTAGCGGGGTATTACCAAGAGACCCAGTACTTC
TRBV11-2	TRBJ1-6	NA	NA	CASSPPGRGNSPLHF	TGTGCCAGCAGCCCACCTGGGAGGGGGAATTCACCCCTCCACTTT
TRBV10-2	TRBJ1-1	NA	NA	CASRGQSNTEAFF	TGCGCCAGCAGGGGCCAGTCGAACACTGAAGCTTTCTTT
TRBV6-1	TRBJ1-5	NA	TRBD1	CASSESGTGSQPQHF	TGTGCCAGCAGTGAATCCGGGACAGGGTCTCAGCCCCAGCATTTT
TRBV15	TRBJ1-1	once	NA	CATSSGLSTEAFF	TGTGCCACCAGTTCCGGACTTTCCACTGAAGCTTTCTTT
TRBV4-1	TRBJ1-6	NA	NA	CASSLTYGPPGDSNSPLHF	TGCGCCAGCAGCCTTACCTACGGACCTCCGGGGGATAGTAATTCACCCCTCCACTTT
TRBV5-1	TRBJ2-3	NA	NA	CASSLGSGVDTQYF	TGCGCCAGCAGCTTGGGTTCAGGGGTAGATACGCAGTATTTT
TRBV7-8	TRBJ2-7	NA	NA	CASSPTRSKQYF	TGTGCCAGCAGCCCGACACGTTCCAAGCAGTACTTC
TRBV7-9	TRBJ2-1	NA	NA	CASSRDLSSYNEQFF	TGTGCCAGCAGCCGGGACTTGAGCTCCTACAATGAGCAGTTCTTC
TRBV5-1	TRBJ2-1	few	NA	CASTLGLSYNEQFF	TGCGCCAGCACCCTGGGACTCTCCTACAATGAGCAGTTCTTC
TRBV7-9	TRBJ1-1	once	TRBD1	CASSSGTGSTEAFF	TGTGCCAGCAGCTCCGGGACAGGGAGCACTGAAGCTTTCTTT
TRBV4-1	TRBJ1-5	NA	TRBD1	CASSQDLGQGQPQHF	TGCGCCAGCAGCCAAGATTTAGGACAGGGACAGCCCCAGCATTTT
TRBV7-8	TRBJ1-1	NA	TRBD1	CASSPSTGNKAFF	TGTGCCAGCAGCCCATCGACAGGGAATAAAGCTTTCTTT
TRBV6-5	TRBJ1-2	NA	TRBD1	CASSALGQGNGYTF	TGTGCCAGCAGCGCCTTGGGACAGGGGAATGGCTACACCTTC
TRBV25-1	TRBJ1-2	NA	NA	CASSQGRDFYGYTF	TGTGCCAGCAGTCAAGGGCGGGACTTCTATGGCTACACCTTC
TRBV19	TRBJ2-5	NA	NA	CASRERGSRETQYF	TGTGCCAGTAGGGAGCGAGGGTCTCGGGAGACCCAGTACTTC
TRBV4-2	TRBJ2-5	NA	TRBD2	CASSQETSGGAGAETQYF	TGTGCCAGCAGCCAAGAGACTAGCGGGGGAGCGGGGGCAGAGACCCAGTACTTC
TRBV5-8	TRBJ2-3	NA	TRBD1	CASSRQTGPTDTQYF	TGTGCCAGCAGCCGTCAGACAGGGCCCACAGATACGCAGTATTTT
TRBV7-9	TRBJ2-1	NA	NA	CASSLPGARNEQFF	TGTGCCAGCAGCTTACCAGGGGCCAGGAATGAGCAGTTCTTC
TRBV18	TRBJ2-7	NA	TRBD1	CASSRDRGQGEQYF	TGTGCCAGCTCACGAGACAGGGGGCAAGGCGAGCAGTACTTC
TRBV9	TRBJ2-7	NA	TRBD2	CASSVSGGSGEQYF	TGTGCCAGCAGCGTTAGCGGGGGCTCGGGGGAGCAGTACTTC
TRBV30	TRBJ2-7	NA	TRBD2	CACSVSGGQYEQYF	TGTGCCTGTTCGGTAAGCGGGGGTCAATACGAGCAGTACTTC